The source of this TCR beta chain is a study of T cells in Graves' hyperthyroidism and ophthalmopathy. Study context: At the time of initial diagnosis and before any treatment, peripheral blood was collected. Study-level findings and limits: Blood held most thyroid clonotypes expanded above 0.001 frequency.

The V gene lost 5 bases and the J gene lost 7 bases, with 12 bases spanning the gap. Germline lookup yields CDR1 SGHTA and CDR2 FQGTGA. The CDR3 loop spans 13 amino acids. This clonotype was seen at least ten times. The target antigen is unknown. RNA transcripts yielded amplified TCR beta CDR3 regions. A first-round RT-PCR of the TCR CDR3 used the HTBI primer set. In TCRdb, the multiplex PCR reads were re-called with MiXCR into one record per CDR3 protein. Here the sample spans roughly 720,000 distinct CDR3 sequences, 15% to 20% being singletons. The chain combines TRBV7-3 with TRBJ2-1; possibly TRBD2 for D (6 bases). The TCR was taken from a man in his fifties with Graves' hyperthyroidism. Material for sequencing was blood. CDR3 loop: CASSLGRTNEQFF. In DNA form, the CDR3 reads TGTGCCAGCAGCCTGGGGAGGACGAATGAGCAGTTCTTC.